This entry concerns a single T cell receptor beta chain. A junction boundary mismatches the germline segment, possibly from a read error. The record originates from a study of blood T cell repertoires in COVID-19. About the study: The samples span acute and convalescent COVID-19 from the United States, Italy and Spain. The cDNA or gDNA used as material had been derived from T cells, B-cell-depleted T cells, or PBMCs.

Generated by immunoSEQ multiplex PCR, the TCRdb table keeps only in-frame clones and is missing some. The table includes approximately 210,000 clones, more than 75% detected once. Participant ages covered roughly 18 to 89 years across 24 US areas. The CDR3 has 14 residues. CDR1 and CDR2 from the germline V gene are SGHTA and FQGNSA. The sample was PBMCs or T cells enriched from blood (not recorded which). This clonotype originated in a woman aged 50 to 65 with acute COVID-19. The gene calls are TRBV7-2 and TRBJ2-2; 7 bases align to TRBD2. CDR3 coding DNA: TGTGCCGGCAGCTTAGCGGGCCCCACCGGGGAGCTGTTTTTT. Translating it yields CAGSLAGPTGELFF.